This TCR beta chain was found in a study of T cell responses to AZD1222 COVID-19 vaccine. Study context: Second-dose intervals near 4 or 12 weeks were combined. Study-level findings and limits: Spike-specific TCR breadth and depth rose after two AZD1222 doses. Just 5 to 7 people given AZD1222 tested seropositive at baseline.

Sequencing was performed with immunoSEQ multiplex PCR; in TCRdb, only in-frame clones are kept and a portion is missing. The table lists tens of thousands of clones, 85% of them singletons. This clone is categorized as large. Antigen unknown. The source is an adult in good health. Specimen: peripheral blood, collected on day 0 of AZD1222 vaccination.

The CDR3 nucleotides read TGTGCCAGCAGCTTAGAGCGGGGTAACTACGAGCAGTACTTC. Encoded protein: CASSLERGNYEQYF. This sequence joins TRBV7-8 and TRBJ2-7; 7 bases agree with TRBD2. The ends lost 1 base at V and 3 bases at J; junction bases unmatched: 3. This CDR3 contains 14 residues. The germline V gene has CDR1 SGHVS and CDR2 FQNEAQ. Complete variable domain (other parts from reference TRBV7-8 and TRBJ2-7): GAGVSQSPRYKVAKRGQDVALRCDPISGHVSLFWYQQALGQGPEFLTYFQNEAQLDKSGLPSDRFFAERPEGSVSTLKIQRTQQEDSAVYLCASSLERGNYEQYFGPGTRLTVT.